These 4 T cell receptor beta chains came from one sample sequenced in a study of CD8+ T cells in alopecia areata. Reverse transcribed after extraction, RNA yielded cDNA as the sequencing template. Sequenced by immunoSEQ multiplex PCR; TCRdb stores in-frame clones only, minus some. Of approximately 180,000 clones in the sample, about 53% were seen once. Treatment: oral pan-JAK inhibitor, 5-10 mg twice daily. The sample consisted of CD8+ T cells sorted from blood, taken at week 24, from a patient treated with tofacitinib. These receptors were collected from a human donor with alopecia areata.

The CDR3 spells CASSLGFGGTQYF. The CDR3 DNA reads as TGTGCCAGCAGCTTAGGGTTTGGAGGGACTCAGTACTTC. The gene calls are TRBV7-2 and TRBJ2-7; D may be TRBD2 (6 bases). The CDR3 covers 13 residues. Trimming cost V 1 base and J 10 bases, with 14 bases left between them. Germline V gene data show CDR1 as SGHTA and CDR2 as FQGNSA.

V usage is TRBV28 and J usage is TRBJ2-5; no firm D call. Germline CDR1 reads MDHEN; CDR2 reads SYDVKM. Trimming pared 5 bases from V and 0 bases from J, leaving 4 bases between. CDR3 size: 12 residues. In DNA, the CDR3 is TGTGCCAGCAGTCCCTACCAAGAGACCCAGTACTTC. It yields the protein CASSPYQETQYF.

This clone was recorded a few times. V is TRBV29-1 and J is TRBJ2-2, with D unclear. The germline V gene has CDR1 SQVTM and CDR2 ANQGSEA. The CDR3 totals 13 residues. V dropped 4 bases and J dropped 3 bases, with 9 bases sitting between them. The CDR3 sequence is CSVGAGDTGELFF. DNA for the CDR3: TGCAGCGTTGGGGCAGGAGACACCGGGGAGCTGTTTTTT.

The genes are TRBV7-2 and TRBJ1-5; possibly TRBD1 for D (5 bases). The CDR3 contains 12 residues. Trimming pared 7 bases from V and 9 bases from J, leaving 13 bases between. CDR1 and CDR2 from the germline V gene are SGHTA and FQGNSA. CDR3 in amino acids: CASTQGTGPQHF. Written as DNA, the CDR3 is TGTGCCAGCACCCAAGGGACTGGGCCCCAGCATTTT.